These T cell receptor beta chains were read from a single sample in a study of identical twins. A single record per CDR3 protein comes from TCRdb applying MiXCR to the 5' RACE reads. The sample holds 400,000 to 650,000 distinct CDR3 sequences, 20% to 25% seen once. These data were also reused for a study on T cells expressing NK-cell markers.

Source material: CD4+ T cells sorted from blood. These receptors came from a woman younger than 30 in good health. The conserved cysteine and the conserved F or W are not part of the CDR3 here.

V: TRBV20-1
J: TRBJ2-1
CDR3: SARAGLSEQF

V: TRBV2
J: TRBJ2-7
CDR3: ASSEGNSYEQY

V: TRBV11-3
J: TRBJ2-1
CDR3: ASSPWGDRADEQF

V: TRBV20-1
J: TRBJ2-5
CDR3: SAYIDRGETQY

V: TRBV5-1
J: TRBJ2-2
CDR3: ASAPGGGRTGELF

V: TRBV5-6
J: TRBJ1-2
CDR3: ASSPDRGNYGYT

V: TRBV7-6
J: TRBJ2-5
CDR3: ASSLGRVGSLETQY

V: TRBV5-1
J: TRBJ2-1
CDR3: ASSLAIGREYNEQF

V: TRBV5-1
J: TRBJ2-7
CDR3: ASSLNKLVGTRTYEQY

V: TRBV18
J: TRBJ2-7
CDR3: ASSPPGGSSYEQY

V: TRBV5-1
J: TRBJ2-3
CDR3: ASRTRPGTSGTTSTDTQY

V: TRBV5-1
J: TRBJ2-1
CDR3: ASSHPEGDNGQF

V: TRBV20-1
J: TRBJ2-3
CDR3: SGRVPGSTDTQY

V: TRBV5-1
J: TRBJ1-2
CDR3: ASSLGQVQGGYT

V: TRBV28
J: TRBJ1-2
CDR3: ASSLRDSTRRGYT

V: TRBV20-1
J: TRBJ2-7
CDR3: SARPQSYEQY

V: TRBV20-1
J: TRBJ1-1
CDR3: SARETGRNTEAF

V: TRBV12-3/TRBV12-4
J: TRBJ2-7
CDR3: ASRQGRESSYEQY

V: TRBV12-3/TRBV12-4
J: TRBJ2-7
CDR3: ASNSNSYEQY

V: TRBV3-1
J: TRBJ1-2
CDR3: AITPGWGTGGSDYGYT